These 27 T cell receptor beta chains share one sample of origin, sequenced in a study of cytomegalovirus exposure and HLA in healthy donors. The study ran its PCR with 60 Vbeta and 13 Jbeta primers. Some clones are missing from TCRdb's copy, which holds only in-frame ones; the method was immunoSEQ multiplex PCR. The sample shows about 100,000 clones, around 80% of them seen only once. The sample comprised PBMCs. These receptors all come from a man aged 30 to 45 in good health and CMV-seronegative.

For the CDR3, the DNA is TGTGCCAGCAAACTAGCGGGGGTCGGCACAGATACGCAGTATTTT. Translating it yields CASKLAGVGTDTQYF. V gene TRBV6-1 combines with J gene TRBJ2-3; 11 nucleotides align to TRBD2. This CDR3 region has 15 residues. Unmatched junction bases numbered 4, after V lost 7 bases and J lost 1 base. CDR1 MNHNS and CDR2 SASEGT come from the germline V gene.

The V call is TRBV2, the J call TRBJ2-7; 9 nucleotides line up with TRBD1. J lost 1 base, V lost 4 bases, and 5 bases had no gene match. Germline-derived CDR1 and CDR2 are SNHLY and FYNNEI. The CDR3 has 15 amino acids. The CDR3 DNA follows: TGTGCCAGCAGTGCGATGGGACAGGGATCCTACGAGCAGTACTTC. Translation: CASSAMGQGSYEQYF. Based on the CDR3 plus reference TRBV2 and TRBJ2-7, the full variable domain is EPEVTQTPSHQVTQMGQEVILRCVPISNHLYFYWYRQILGQKVEFLVSFYNNEISEKSEIFDDQFSVERPDGSNFTLKIRSTKLEDSAMYFCASSAMGQGSYEQYFGPGTRLTVT.

The CDR3 reads CASSLTGTEKYEQYF. CDR3 bases: TGTGCCAGCAGTTTAACCGGGACAGAAAAATACGAGCAGTACTTC. V and J are TRBV28 and TRBJ2-7; 7 bases agree with TRBD1. CDR1 and CDR2 from the germline V gene are MDHEN and SYDVKM. The CDR3 consists of 15 residues. V was clipped by 2 bases and J by 4 bases; unmatched bases: 8.

The chain is built from TRBV27 and TRBJ2-7; D may be TRBD2 (5 bases). The germline V and J ends were trimmed by 9 bases and 6 bases, with 18 bases remaining between them. Germline V lookup: CDR1 MNHEY, CDR2 SMNVEV (reference sequence). CDR3 length: 13 amino acids. The CDR3 reads CASRGRVLSEQYF. The CDR3 DNA is TGTGCCAGTAGAGGGCGGGTCCTGTCCGAGCAGTACTTC.

This clone was seen a few times. The chain recombines TRBV5-4 with TRBJ1-4; D gene unclear. The CDR3 is made up of 13 amino acids. CDR1 SGHNT and CDR2 YYREEE come from the germline V gene (reference sequence). V gave up 3 bases and J gave up 5 bases, with 8 bases separating them. As DNA, the CDR3 is TGTGCCAGCAGCTCACGAGGGAATGAAAAACTGTTTTTT. As protein: CASSSRGNEKLFF.

This clone appeared once. The chain couples TRBV4-1 to TRBJ1-1; 8 bases fit TRBD1. Germline trimming cut 4 bases from V and 1 base from J; bases unmatched to any gene: 5. The CDR3 runs 15 residues. Germline-derived CDR1 and CDR2 are MGHRA and YSYEKL. Here the CDR3 DNA reads TGCGCCAGCAGCCCTGGACAGGGCTCGAACACTGAAGCTTTCTTT. Residues: CASSPGQGSNTEAFF.

The J gene is TRBJ1-1, the V gene TRBV2; the D gene is possibly TRBD1 (6 bases). Between the trimmed V and J ends, which lost 3 bases and 5 bases, there was a span of 10 bases. Germline V gene data show CDR1 as SNHLY and CDR2 as FYNNEI. The CDR3 sequence is 13 residues long. CDR3 protein: CASSERQATEAFF. For the CDR3, the DNA is TGTGCCAGCAGTGAGAGACAGGCTACTGAAGCTTTCTTT. Complete variable domain (other parts from reference TRBV2 and TRBJ1-1): EPEVTQTPSHQVTQMGQEVILRCVPISNHLYFYWYRQILGQKVEFLVSFYNNEISEKSEIFDDQFSVERPDGSNFTLKIRSTKLEDSAMYFCASSERQATEAFFGQGTRLTVV.

This clone was recorded many times. The CDR3 DNA reads TGTGCCAGCACAAACTACCAGGGGGCTAATTCACCCCTCCACTTT. Translated, it gives CASTNYQGANSPLHF. This chain links TRBV6-5 with TRBJ1-6, with TRBD1 matching 8 bases. This CDR3 is built from 15 residues. Germline-derived CDR1 and CDR2 are MNHEY and SVGAGI. The junction had 8 bases not matched to a gene; V was cut back by 7 bases and J by 6 bases.

J is TRBJ1-5 and V is TRBV2; TRBD1 matches at 7 bases. Germline loops: CDR1 SNHLY, CDR2 FYNNEI. This CDR3 has 13 residues. V lost 5 bases to trimming and J lost 10 bases; unmatched junction nucleotides: 8. CDR3 amino acids: CASSHETGNPQHF. CDR3 nucleotides: TGTGCCAGCAGTCACGAGACAGGGAACCCCCAGCATTTT.

This rearrangement joins TRBV6-6 to TRBJ2-1; the D gene is possibly TRBD1 (5 bases). The CDR3 runs 13 residues. The ends were cut back, 6 bases at V and 2 bases at J, with 8 bases in the middle. Germline V gene lookup returns CDR1 MNHNY and CDR2 SVGAGI (reference sequence). CDR3 sequence reads: CASSQDTYNEQFF. CDR3 in DNA: TGTGCCAGCAGCCAGGACACCTACAATGAGCAGTTCTTC.

The rearrangement joins TRBV7-8 to TRBJ2-1; no reliable D call. Trimming took off 0 bases at V and 3 bases at J, with 6 bases between the two ends. The CDR3 has 14 amino acids. Germline V CDR1 and CDR2: SGHVS, FQNEAQ. CDR3 in DNA: TGTGCCAGCAGCTTAGCGGCAAGCTACAATGAGCAGTTCTTC. Translation: CASSLAASYNEQFF.

The chain combines TRBV7-2 with TRBJ2-3, with 12 bases lining up with TRBD2. The CDR3 totals 15 residues. V was clipped by 7 bases and J by 5 bases; unmatched bases: 7. CDR1 is SGHTA, CDR2 FQGNSA, per germline. The CDR3 sequence: CASTWTSGIEDTQYF. The CDR3 nucleotides read TGTGCCAGCACTTGGACTAGCGGGATTGAAGATACGCAGTATTTT.

This sequence joins TRBV11-2 and TRBJ2-2; 7 nucleotides agree with TRBD2. The germline gives CDR1 SGHAT, CDR2 FQNNGV. CDR3 length: 17 residues. Germline trimming cut 0 bases from V and 0 bases from J; bases unmatched to any gene: 4. CDR3 residues: CASSLDGLGANTGELFF. CDR3 sequence (DNA): TGTGCCAGCAGCTTAGACGGACTAGGGGCGAACACCGGGGAGCTGTTTTTT. Full variable domain (remainder filled in from reference TRBV11-2 and TRBJ2-2): EAGVAQSPRYKIIEKRQSVAFWCNPISGHATLYWYQQILGQGPKLLIQFQNNGVVDDSQLPKDRFSAERLKGVDSTLKIQPAKLEDSAVYLCASSLDGLGANTGELFFGEGSRLTVL.

V is TRBV19 and J is TRBJ1-3; no reliable D call. Between the trimmed V and J ends, which lost 3 bases and 1 base, there was a span of 10 bases. Germline CDR1 reads LNHDA; CDR2 reads SQIVND (reference sequence). This CDR3 is built from 15 residues. The CDR3 bases are TGTGCCAGTAGTATTGGAAGGAGTTCTGGAAACACCATATATTTT. Protein sequence: CASSIGRSSGNTIYF. Looking up the rest from reference TRBV19 and TRBJ1-3 gives the full variable domain: DGGITQSPKYLFRKEGQNVTLSCEQNLNHDAMYWYRQDPGQGLRLIYYSQIVNDFQKGDIAEGYSVSREKKESFPLTVTSAQKNPTAFYLCASSIGRSSGNTIYFGEGSWLTVV.

The rearrangement joins TRBV6-5 to TRBJ2-1; D unresolved. In germline, CDR1 is MNHEY, CDR2 SVGAGI. The CDR3 covers 15 residues. V lost 9 bases, J lost 1 base, and 16 bases lay in between. CDR3 DNA sequence: TGTGCCAGTGGAGTTGGAGAGCGATCCTACAATGAGCAGTTCTTC. This sequence encodes CASGVGERSYNEQFF.

J is TRBJ1-2 and V is TRBV5-1; 7 nucleotides line up with TRBD1. V lost 4 bases and J lost 7; bases outside the gene matches: 10. The length of the CDR3 is 14 residues. From germline, CDR1 is SGHRS and CDR2 YFSETQ. Here the CDR3 DNA reads TGCGCCAGCAGCCTAAGACAGGGTGAAGCTGGCTACACCTTC. Its translation is CASSLRQGEAGYTF.

The gene calls are TRBV6-5 and TRBJ1-2; D possibly corresponds to TRBD1 (5 bases). Per germline, CDR1 MNHEY and CDR2 SVGAGI. The germline V and J ends were trimmed by 7 bases and 5 bases, with 14 bases remaining between them. This CDR3 comprises 13 residues. CDR3 residues: CASKGGVPYGYTF. The CDR3 DNA sequence: TGTGCCAGCAAGGGAGGGGTACCTTATGGCTACACCTTC.

This clone was observed a few times. This chain joins TRBV10-1 and TRBJ1-1; possibly TRBD1 for D (5 bases). Deletions cut 4 bases from V and 4 bases from J, with 10 bases between. This CDR3 has 13 amino acids. CDR1 is WNHNN and CDR2 is SYGVQD in the germline V gene (reference sequence). In DNA form, the CDR3 reads TGCGCCAGCAGTGGCTCAGGGTCCACTGAAGCTTTCTTT. This translates into CASSGSGSTEAFF.

The chain has TRBV7-9 and TRBJ2-7, with 8 bases aligning to TRBD2. With V trimmed by 5 bases and J by 0 bases, 3 bases remained unmatched. From germline, CDR1 is SEHNR and CDR2 FQNEAQ (reference sequence). The CDR3 loop spans 14 amino acids. This CDR3 reads CASSVSGASYEQYF. CDR3 DNA: TGTGCCAGCAGCGTTAGCGGGGCCTCCTACGAGCAGTACTTC.

The chain links TRBV15 to TRBJ2-5, with TRBD1 matching 7 bases. Germline values: CDR1 LNHNV, CDR2 YYDKDF (reference sequence). CDR3 size: 15 residues. With V trimmed by 0 bases and J by 5 bases, 6 bases remained unmatched. As DNA, the CDR3 is TGTGCCACCAGCAGAGAGGTACAGGGGTGGGAGACCCAGTACTTC. Amino acid sequence: CATSREVQGWETQYF.

The V call is TRBV6-1, the J call TRBJ1-2, with D hard to call. V was cut by 0 bases and J by 7 bases, with 21 bases left in between. The CDR3 is made up of 17 amino acids. Germline values: CDR1 MNHNS, CDR2 SASEGT. The CDR3 loop reads CASSEALAILNFGGYTF. The DNA of the CDR3 is TGTGCCAGCAGTGAAGCCTTGGCCATCCTCAATTTTGGTGGCTACACCTTC.

The rearrangement links TRBV9 to TRBJ2-3; D gene ambiguous. Trimming stripped 3 bases from V and 2 bases from J, with 10 bases between. This CDR3 has 14 residues. Looked up from germline, CDR1 is SGDLS and CDR2 is YYNGEE. CDR3 sequence reads: CASSGLPYTDTQYF. In DNA form, the CDR3 reads TGTGCCAGCAGCGGACTTCCTTACACAGATACGCAGTATTTT.

The chain has TRBV5-1 and TRBJ2-3, with TRBD2 identical over 11 bases. Germline V lookup: CDR1 SGHRS, CDR2 YFSETQ. This CDR3 has 18 residues. Trimming cost V 5 bases and J 0 bases; bases outside gene matches: 11. CDR3 bases: TGCGCCAGCAGATCCACTAGCGGGGGCCCACCTAGCACAGATACGCAGTATTTT. Protein product: CASRSTSGGPPSTDTQYF.

The V and J genes are TRBV18 and TRBJ2-3; tentatively, D is TRBD2 (5 bases). With 4 bases removed from V and 1 base from J, the gap between germline ends came to 9 bases. Germline CDR1 reads KGHSH; CDR2 reads LQKENI. This CDR3 region has 14 residues. The CDR3 DNA is TGTGCCAGCTCACGAGGGTCTCGCACAGATACGCAGTATTTT. This codes for CASSRGSRTDTQYF.

The V gene is TRBV30, the J gene TRBJ2-7; tentatively, D is TRBD2 (6 bases). V was pared by 4 bases and J by 6 bases, with 10 bases between. Germline values: CDR1 GTSNPN, CDR2 SVGIG (reference sequence). There are 11 residues in the CDR3. CDR3 bases: TGTGCCTGGACGGAGGGGAGCGAGCAGTACTTC. This encodes CAWTEGSEQYF.

The rearrangement uses TRBV5-5 and TRBJ1-1; unclear D gene. CDR3 length: 13 amino acids. Germline values: CDR1 SGHKS, CDR2 YYEKEE (reference sequence). Trimming stripped 4 bases from V and 5 bases from J, with 12 bases between. CDR3 sequence (DNA): TGTGCCAGCAGCAGCTTGTTCGGTACTGAAGCTTTCTTT. This translates into CASSSLFGTEAFF.

The chain is built from TRBV15 and TRBJ2-2; 7 bases agree with TRBD2. Trimming took 5 bases from V and 4 from J; bases not matched to a gene: 4. This CDR3 region has 14 residues. Germline V gene lookup returns CDR1 LNHNV and CDR2 YYDKDF (reference sequence). The DNA of the CDR3 is TGTGCCACCAGCCTTCAGCGGGGCACCGGGGAGCTGTTTTTT. Its translation is CATSLQRGTGELFF.